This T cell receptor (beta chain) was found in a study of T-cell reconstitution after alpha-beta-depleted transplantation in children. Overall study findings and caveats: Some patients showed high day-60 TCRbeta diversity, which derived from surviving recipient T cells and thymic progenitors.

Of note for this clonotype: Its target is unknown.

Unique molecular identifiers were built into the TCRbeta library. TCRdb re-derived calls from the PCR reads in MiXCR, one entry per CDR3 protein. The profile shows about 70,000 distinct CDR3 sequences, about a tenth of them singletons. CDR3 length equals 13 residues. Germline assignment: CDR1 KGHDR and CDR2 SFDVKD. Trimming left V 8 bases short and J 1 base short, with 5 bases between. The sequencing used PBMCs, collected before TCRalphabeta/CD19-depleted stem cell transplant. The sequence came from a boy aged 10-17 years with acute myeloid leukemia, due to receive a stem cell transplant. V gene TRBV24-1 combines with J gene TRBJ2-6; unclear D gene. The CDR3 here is CATISSGANVLTF. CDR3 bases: TGTGCCACCATATCTTCTGGGGCCAACGTCCTGACTTTC.